This T cell receptor (beta chain) originates from a study of blood T cell repertoires in COVID-19 (dated by TCRdb to about 2020). Regarding the complete study: The collaborator samples originated in the United States, Italy and Spain and spanned the acute and convalescent phases of COVID-19. The prospective study material was composed of cDNA or gDNA derived from T cells, B-cell-depleted T cells, or PBMCs. The dataset comprised deeply sampled blood TCRbeta repertoires from subjects exposed to, actively infected with, or recovered from COVID-19. The repertoires were released in a freely available public database intended as a resource for research on the immune response to SARS-CoV-2. Samples were obtained from the ongoing ImmuneRACE study (first 160 participants) and from approximately 1,200 subjects provided by 6 global collaborators. A de-identified subject ID, COVID-19 status, age in years and sex were almost always included in the sample metadata. HLA class I and class II types, where available, came from metadata supplied by the sample provider rather than from assay-based typing.

V loses 4 bases, J loses 4 bases, and the germline ends lie 10 bases apart. The germline V gene gives CDR1 as WSHSY and CDR2 as SAAADI. From the cysteine through the phenylalanine, the CDR3 covers 14 amino acids. Only CDR3 DNA is held: 42 bases, read in frame from base 1. What the study reported, not specific to this receptor: How much clinical and demographic metadata was included differed by source and by participant, and the metadata was provided uncurated.

Collaborating institutions collected whole blood in K2EDTA tubes following their own protocols. For TCRbeta analysis, collaborator samples were shipped as frozen whole blood, as isolated PBMCs, or as DNA extracted from either sample type. TCRbeta CDR3 regions were amplified from genomic DNA by means of the immunoSEQ Assay, a bias-controlled multiplex PCR. Concerning the study's data processing: Within the assay, amplification of reference gene primers was used to estimate how many nucleated cells each sample contained. Sequence reads were collapsed and filtered to measure the absolute abundance of every unique TCRbeta CDR3 rearrangement. For each sample, productive Simpson clonality was calculated by taking the square root of Simpson's diversity index across productive rearrangements. The source is immuneACCESS, and TCRdb retained only in-frame sequences with V and J called. Part of the clones is not carried over; for the studies checked, unresolved V genes explain less than half of this, and the remainder is unexplained. V, J and clone size reflect that table, while D and trimming were determined from the DNA. For this sample the table gives about 200,000 clones, of which about four fifths were detected only once. The ten largest clones add up to 6.5% to 9% of the sample.

As for this clone: The antigen it binds to is not known. Per-base qualities were not stored, and no clone one base away is much larger.

This sequence was found in a woman aged 45 to 65 with active or convalescent COVID-19. This sequence uses TRBV10-2 and TRBJ1-4; matching of 6 bases hints at TRBD1 as the D gene. Sequenced sample: peripheral blood. The sequence in DNA is TGCGCCAGCAGTGCACAGGGAAGTAATGAAAAACTGTTTTTT. Translated, it gives CASSAQGSNEKLFF.